This T cell receptor beta chain was obtained from a study of Graves' ophthalmopathy and Graves' hyperthyroidism. From RNA, the CDR3 regions of TCR beta chains were amplified and sequenced. RT-PCR was first run with HTBI primers, then multiplex PCR in a second round. MiXCR was run by TCRdb on the multiplex PCR reads, yielding one entry per CDR3 protein. The profile shows approximately 460,000 distinct CDR3 sequences, under 15% of them singletons. This clonotype was observed a few times. The sequence was collected from a woman younger than 45 with Graves' ophthalmopathy. Sequenced material: blood.

The CDR3 protein is CASSPNALASSPVGSYEQYF. The CDR3 DNA is TGCGCCAGCAGCCCGAACGCCTTGGCTAGCTCCCCTGTCGGATCCTACGAGCAGTACTTC. The J gene is TRBJ2-7, the V gene TRBV5-1; D is perhaps TRBD2 (5 bases). The V end was cut by 4 bases, the J end by 1 base, with 30 bases between. CDR3 size: 20 residues. Germline V gene sequence: CDR1 SGHRS, CDR2 YFSETQ.